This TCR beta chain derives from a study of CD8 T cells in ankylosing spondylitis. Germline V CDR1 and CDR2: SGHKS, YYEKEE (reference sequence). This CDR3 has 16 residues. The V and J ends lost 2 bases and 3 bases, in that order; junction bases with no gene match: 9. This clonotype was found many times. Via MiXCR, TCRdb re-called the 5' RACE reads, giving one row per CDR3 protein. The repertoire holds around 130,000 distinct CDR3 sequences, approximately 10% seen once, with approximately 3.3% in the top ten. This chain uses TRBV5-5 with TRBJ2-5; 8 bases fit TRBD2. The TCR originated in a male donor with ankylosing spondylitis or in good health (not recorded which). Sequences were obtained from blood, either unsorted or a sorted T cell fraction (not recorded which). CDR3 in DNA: TGTGCCAGCAGCTTATATGGGGTTAGCGGGAAAGAGACCCAGTACTTC. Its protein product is CASSLYGVSGKETQYF.